This TCR beta chain was found in a study of regulatory T cells in long-lasting Graves disease. Overall study context: Positivity for TSH receptor antibodies plus over 5 years of antithyroid drugs meant persistent Graves' disease. Study conclusions and caveats: Persistent disease preferred TRBV28, TRBJ1-2 and TRBJ2-5. Persistent Graves' patients possessed reduced TCR diversity relative to recently diagnosed ones.

Germline V lookup: CDR1 SGDLS, CDR2 YYNGEE. V was pared by 2 bases and J by 7 bases, with 10 bases between. The CDR3 covers 14 residues. Researchers made TCR beta libraries by using iRepertoire HTBI primers and running Arm-PCR on CDR3 regions. TCRdb re-derived calls from the multiplex PCR reads in MiXCR, one entry per CDR3 protein. The table records around 510,000 distinct CDR3 sequences, around 20% of them present only once. Only a few counts were recorded for this clonotype. No antigen is known for it. Stated time point: persistent/refractory GD, antithyroid drugs over 5 years with positive TRAb. RNA isolated from PBMCs was used to make the TCR library. Approximately 8.6-milliliter peripheral blood samples went into EDTA tubes.

The sequencing here drew on peripheral blood mononuclear cells (PBMCs), taken when the disease was refractory, from a patient treated with antithyroid drugs. The chain has TRBV9 and TRBJ1-6; D gene ambiguous. The source is a female donor with Graves disease. Here the CDR3 DNA reads TGTGCCAGCAGCGTTAGGGCAGAAAATTCACCCCTCCACTTT. Encoded protein: CASSVRAENSPLHF.